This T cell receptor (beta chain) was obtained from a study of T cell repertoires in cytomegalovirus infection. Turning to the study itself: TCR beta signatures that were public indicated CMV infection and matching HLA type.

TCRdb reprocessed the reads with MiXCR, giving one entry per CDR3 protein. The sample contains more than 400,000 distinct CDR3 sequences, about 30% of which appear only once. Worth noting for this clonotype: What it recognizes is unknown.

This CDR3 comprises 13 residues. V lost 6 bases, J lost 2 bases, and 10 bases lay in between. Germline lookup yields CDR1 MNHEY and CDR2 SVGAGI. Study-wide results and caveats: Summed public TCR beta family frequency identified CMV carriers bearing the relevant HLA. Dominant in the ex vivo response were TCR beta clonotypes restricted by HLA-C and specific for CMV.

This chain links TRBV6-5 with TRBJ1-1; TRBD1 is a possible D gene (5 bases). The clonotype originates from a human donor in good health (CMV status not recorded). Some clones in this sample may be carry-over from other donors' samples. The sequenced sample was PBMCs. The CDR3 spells CASSYRLNTEAFF. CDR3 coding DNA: TGTGCCAGCAGCTACAGGCTAAACACTGAAGCTTTCTTT.